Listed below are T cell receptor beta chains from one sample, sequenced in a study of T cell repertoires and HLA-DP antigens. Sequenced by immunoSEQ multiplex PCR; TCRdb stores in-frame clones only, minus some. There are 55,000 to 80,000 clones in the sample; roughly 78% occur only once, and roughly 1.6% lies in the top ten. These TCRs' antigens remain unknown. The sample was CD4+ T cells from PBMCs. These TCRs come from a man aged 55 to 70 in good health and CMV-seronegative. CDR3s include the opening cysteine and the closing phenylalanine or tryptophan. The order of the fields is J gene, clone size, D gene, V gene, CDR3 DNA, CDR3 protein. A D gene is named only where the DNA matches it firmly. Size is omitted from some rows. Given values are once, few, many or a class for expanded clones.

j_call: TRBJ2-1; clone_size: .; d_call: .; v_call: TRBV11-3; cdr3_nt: TGTGCCAGCAGCCCCAGGACCTTATCAATTAAGGGTGAGCAGTTCTTC; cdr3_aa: CASSPRTLSIKGEQFF
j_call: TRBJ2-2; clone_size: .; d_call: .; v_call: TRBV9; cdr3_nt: TGTGCCAGCAGCCAAAATTCGGGGAGGACCGGGGAGCTGTTTTTT; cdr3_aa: CASSQNSGRTGELFF
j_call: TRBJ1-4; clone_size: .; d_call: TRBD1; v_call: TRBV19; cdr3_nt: TGTGCCAGTAGTACGGGACAGGGGGGTGAAAAACTGTTTTTT; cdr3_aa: CASSTGQGGEKLFF
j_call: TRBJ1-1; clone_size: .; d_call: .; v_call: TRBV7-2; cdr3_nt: TGTGCCAGCGGAGAGGCAATGAACACTGAAGCTTTCTTT; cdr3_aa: CASGEAMNTEAFF
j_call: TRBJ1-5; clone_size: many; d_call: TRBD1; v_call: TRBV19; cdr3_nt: TGTGCCAGTAGTGGACAGGGATTAAGCAATCAGCCCCAGCATTTT; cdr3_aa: CASSGQGLSNQPQHF
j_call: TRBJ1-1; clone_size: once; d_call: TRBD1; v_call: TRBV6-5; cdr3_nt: TGTGCCAGCAGGTCGACAGGGGGGAACACTGAAGCTTTCTTT; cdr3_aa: CASRSTGGNTEAFF
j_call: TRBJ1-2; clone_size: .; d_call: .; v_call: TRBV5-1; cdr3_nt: TGCGCCAGCAGCTTGTCCGGGGTTCAGGATGGCTACACCTTC; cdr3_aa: CASSLSGVQDGYTF
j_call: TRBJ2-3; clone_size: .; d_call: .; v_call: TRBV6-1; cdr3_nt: TGTGCCAGCAGTGAAAGGCGGGGGCCAGGCACAGATACGCAGTATTTT; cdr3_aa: CASSERRGPGTDTQYF
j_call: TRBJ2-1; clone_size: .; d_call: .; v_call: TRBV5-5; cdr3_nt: TGTGCCAGCAGCCTGGACTCCTACAATGAGCAGTTCTTC; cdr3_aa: CASSLDSYNEQFF
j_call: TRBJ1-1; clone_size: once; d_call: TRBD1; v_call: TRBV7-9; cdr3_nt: TGTGCCAGCAGCTTACAGGGGGCGAACACTGAAGCTTTCTTT; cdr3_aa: CASSLQGANTEAFF
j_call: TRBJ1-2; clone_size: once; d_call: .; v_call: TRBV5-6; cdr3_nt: TGTGCCAGCAGTCTACGCCACACAGGGAGGTCTAACTATGGCTACACCTTC; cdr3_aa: CASSLRHTGRSNYGYTF
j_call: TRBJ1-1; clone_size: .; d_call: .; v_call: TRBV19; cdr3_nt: TGTGCCAGTAGTAAGGGTAGGTACACTGAAGCTTTCTTT; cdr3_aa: CASSKGRYTEAFF
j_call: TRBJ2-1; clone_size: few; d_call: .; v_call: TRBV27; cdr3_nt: TGTGCCAGCAGTTTATGGGGTGGTGAGCAGTTCTTC; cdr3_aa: CASSLWGGEQFF
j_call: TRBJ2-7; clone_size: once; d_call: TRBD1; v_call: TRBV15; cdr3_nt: TGTGCCACCAGCAGGGACAGGGCGACCTACGAGCAGTACTTC; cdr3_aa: CATSRDRATYEQYF
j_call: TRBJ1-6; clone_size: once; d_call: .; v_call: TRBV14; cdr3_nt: TGTGCCAGCAGCCAAGATATCGGGCATTTAGCCCTCCACTTT; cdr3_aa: CASSQDIGHLALHF
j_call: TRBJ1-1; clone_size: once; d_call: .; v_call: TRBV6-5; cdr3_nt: TGTGCCAGCAGTTACGGTCAGGGTAGGACTGAAGCTTTCTTT; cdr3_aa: CASSYGQGRTEAFF
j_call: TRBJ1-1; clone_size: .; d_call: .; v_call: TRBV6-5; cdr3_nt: TGTGCCAGCAGTAGGGCCGCGAACACTGAAGCTTTCTTT; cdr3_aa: CASSRAANTEAFF
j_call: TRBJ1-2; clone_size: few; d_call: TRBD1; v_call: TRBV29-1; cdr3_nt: TGCAGCGTGGGCAGGGGGCTCGGCTATGGCTACACCTTC; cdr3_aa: CSVGRGLGYGYTF
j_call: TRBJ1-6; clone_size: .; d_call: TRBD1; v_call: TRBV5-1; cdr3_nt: TGCGCCAGCAGCTATTCCGGGACAGGGAATTCACCCCTCCACTTT; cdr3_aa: CASSYSGTGNSPLHF
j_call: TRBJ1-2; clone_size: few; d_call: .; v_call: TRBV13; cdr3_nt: TGTGCCAGCAGCTTAAGGGATGGCTACACCTTC; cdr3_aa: CASSLRDGYTF
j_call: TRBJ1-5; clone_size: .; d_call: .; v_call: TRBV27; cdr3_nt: TGTGCCAGCAGTCCAAGGATACTACATCAGCCCCAGCATTTT; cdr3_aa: CASSPRILHQPQHF
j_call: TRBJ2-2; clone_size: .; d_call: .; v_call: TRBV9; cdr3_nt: TGTGCCAGCAGCGTGGATGCTTCGAGATCCGGGGAGCTGTTTTTT; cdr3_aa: CASSVDASRSGELFF
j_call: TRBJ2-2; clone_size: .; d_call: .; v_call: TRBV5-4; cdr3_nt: TGTGCCAGCAGCGGAAACAGGGACGGGGAGCTGTTTTTT; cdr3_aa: CASSGNRDGELFF
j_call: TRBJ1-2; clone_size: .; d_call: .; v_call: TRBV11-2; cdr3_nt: TGTGCCAGCAGCTTCGGTTCCTATGGCTACACCTTC; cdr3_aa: CASSFGSYGYTF
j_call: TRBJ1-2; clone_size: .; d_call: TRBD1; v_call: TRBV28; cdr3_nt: TGTGCCAGCAGTTTGACAGGGGTAAACTATGGCTACACCTTC; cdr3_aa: CASSLTGVNYGYTF
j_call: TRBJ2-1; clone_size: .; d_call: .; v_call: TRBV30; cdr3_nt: TGTGCCTGGACTAGGGGGTTTGCGGGGTTCTCCTACAATGAGCAGTTCTTC; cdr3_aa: CAWTRGFAGFSYNEQFF
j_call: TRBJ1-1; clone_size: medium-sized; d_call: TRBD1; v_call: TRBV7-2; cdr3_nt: TGTGCCAGCAGCTCATACAGGGGCACTGAAGCTTTCTTT; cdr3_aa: CASSSYRGTEAFF
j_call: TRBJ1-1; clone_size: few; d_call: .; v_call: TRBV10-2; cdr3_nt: TGCGCCAGCAGTGGGCAGATGAACACTGAAGCTTTCTTT; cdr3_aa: CASSGQMNTEAFF
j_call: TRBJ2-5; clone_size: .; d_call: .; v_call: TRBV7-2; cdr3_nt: TGTGCCAGCAGCTTATTGGGGGAGAGAAAGACCCAGTACTTC; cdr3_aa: CASSLLGERKTQYF
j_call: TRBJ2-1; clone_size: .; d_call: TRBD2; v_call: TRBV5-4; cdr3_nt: TGTACTAGCGGGACACAGGTGGGTTCCAATGAGCAGTTCTTC; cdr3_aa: CTSGTQVGSNEQFF
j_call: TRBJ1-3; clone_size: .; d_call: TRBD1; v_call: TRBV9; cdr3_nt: TGTGCCAGCAGCGTAGGATTAGGGACAGGCTCTGGAAACACCATATATTTT; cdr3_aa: CASSVGLGTGSGNTIYF
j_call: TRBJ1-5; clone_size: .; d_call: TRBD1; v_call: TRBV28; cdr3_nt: TGTGCCAGCACCAGTACAGGGGGTAACCAGCCCCAGCATTTT; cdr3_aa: CASTSTGGNQPQHF
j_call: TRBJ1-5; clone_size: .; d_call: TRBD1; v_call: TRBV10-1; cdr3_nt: TGCGCCAGCAGTGCAGGGGGTCGTCAGCCCCAGCATTTT; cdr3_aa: CASSAGGRQPQHF
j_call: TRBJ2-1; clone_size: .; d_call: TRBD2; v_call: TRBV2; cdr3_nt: TGTGCCAGCACCCCCCACCTTGTGGGACTAGCGGGCGGTGAGCAGTTCTTC; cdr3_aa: CASTPHLVGLAGGEQFF
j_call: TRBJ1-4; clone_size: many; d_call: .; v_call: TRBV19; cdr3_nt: TGTGCCAGTAGTATCGTTGCTGCGGGTGAAAAACTGTTTTTT; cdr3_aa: CASSIVAAGEKLFF
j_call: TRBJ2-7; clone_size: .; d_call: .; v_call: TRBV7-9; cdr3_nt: TGTGCCAGCAGCCCGAAGGGGCCCTACGAGCAGTACTTC; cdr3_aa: CASSPKGPYEQYF
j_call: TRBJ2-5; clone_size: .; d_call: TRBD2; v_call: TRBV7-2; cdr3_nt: TGTGCCAGCAGCCGACGGACTAGCGGGGAAGAGACCCAGTACTTC; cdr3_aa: CASSRRTSGEETQYF
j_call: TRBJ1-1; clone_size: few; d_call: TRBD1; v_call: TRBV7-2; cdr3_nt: TGTGCCAGCAGCTTAGCGACAGGGTGGAGTGACGCCACTGAAGCTTTCTTT; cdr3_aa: CASSLATGWSDATEAFF
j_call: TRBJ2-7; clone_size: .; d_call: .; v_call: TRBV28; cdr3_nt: TGTGCCAGCAGTTCGATAGCGGTACCCTCCTACGAGCAGTACTTC; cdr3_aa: CASSSIAVPSYEQYF
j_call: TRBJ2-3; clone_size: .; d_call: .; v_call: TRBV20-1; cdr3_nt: TGCAGTGCTAGCTACGGTCAGGGGCAGTATTTT; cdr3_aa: CSASYGQGQYF
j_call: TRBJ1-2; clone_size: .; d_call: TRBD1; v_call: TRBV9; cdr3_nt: TGTGCCAGCAGCACAATGGACAGGGACTATGGCTACACCTTC; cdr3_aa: CASSTMDRDYGYTF
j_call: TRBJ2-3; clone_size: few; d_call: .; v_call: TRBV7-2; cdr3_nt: TGTGCCAGCAGCTTAGGGGGCCACAAGCCGGCAGATACGCAGTATTTT; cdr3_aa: CASSLGGHKPADTQYF
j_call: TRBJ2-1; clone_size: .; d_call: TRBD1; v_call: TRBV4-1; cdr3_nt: TGCGCCAGCAGCCCCAGGGGGCGGGGCACCTACAATGAGCAGTTCTTC; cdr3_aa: CASSPRGRGTYNEQFF
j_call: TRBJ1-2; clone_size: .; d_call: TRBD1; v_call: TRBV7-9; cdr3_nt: TGTGCCAGCAGCCCTACAGGGGCATATGGCTACACCTTC; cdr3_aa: CASSPTGAYGYTF
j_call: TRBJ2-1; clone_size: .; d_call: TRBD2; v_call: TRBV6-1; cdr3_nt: TGTGCCAGCAGGAAAGGACTAGCGGGAAACAATGAGCAGTTCTTC; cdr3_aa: CASRKGLAGNNEQFF
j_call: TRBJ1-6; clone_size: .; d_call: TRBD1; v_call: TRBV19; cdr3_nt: TGTGCCAGTAGACGGGGACAGGGGGCCTCCTATAATTCACCCCTCCACTTT; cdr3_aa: CASRRGQGASYNSPLHF
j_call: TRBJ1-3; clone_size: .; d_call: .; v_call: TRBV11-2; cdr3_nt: TGTGCCAGCAGCCAAGGACGGGCCTTCTCTGGAAACACCATATATTTT; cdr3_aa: CASSQGRAFSGNTIYF
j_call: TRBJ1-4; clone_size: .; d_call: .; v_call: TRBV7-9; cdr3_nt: TGTGCCAGCAGCGGGGGGGTTGGAACTAATGAAAAACTGTTTTTT; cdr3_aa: CASSGGVGTNEKLFF
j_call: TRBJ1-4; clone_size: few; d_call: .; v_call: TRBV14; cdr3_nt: TGTGCCAGCAGCCAAGTTGGGACTGTGGCTAATGAAAAACTGTTTTTT; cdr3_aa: CASSQVGTVANEKLFF